The clone carrying this T cell receptor beta chain was seen only a few times. The data were obtained in a study of T-cell memory formation after mild COVID-19. Across the study: Clusters of TCRs were largely donor specific.

This CDR3 contains 17 residues. Trimming took off 8 bases at V and 3 bases at J, with 22 bases between the two ends. TCRdb analysed the 5' RACE reads with MiXCR anew, one entry per CDR3 protein. The sample records hundreds of thousands of distinct CDR3 sequences, 25% to 30% being singletons. This TCR came from an adult woman who had mild COVID-19 (a few samples of this study predate the infection). Cell type and time point are not known. The source material was PBMCs or a T cell subset sorted from them (not recorded which). V is TRBV12-3 or TRBV12-4 and J is TRBJ2-2, with D perhaps TRBD2 (7 bases). The CDR3 loop reads CASSHGPGGQDTGELFF. Written as DNA, the CDR3 is TGTGCCAGCTCCCATGGTCCGGGGGGCCAGGACACCGGGGAGCTGTTTTTT.